This entry concerns a single T cell receptor beta chain. What it binds is not known. CDR1 and CDR2 from the germline V gene are MNHEY and SVGAGI. Trimming cost V 7 bases and J 5 bases, with 14 bases left between them. The CDR3 loop spans 13 amino acids. These data come from a study of cytotoxic CD8 clonotypes in ibrutinib-treated CLL. Overall study context: The authors obtained response samples at a median of about 13 months of treatment, range 6 to 36. On average, fewer than 95,000 productive rearrangements and around 260,000 productive templates per sample.

Study conclusions and caveats: Patients had baseline clonality above age-matched healthy donors, and this clonality moved with circulating CD8+ T-cell counts. The clonality went up when patients responded to ibrutinib and dropped back toward baseline at progression.

Repertoires were generated with immunoSEQ multiplex PCR, while TCRdb's copy carries only in-frame clones and drops some. Of roughly 180,000 clones in the sample, less than 85% were seen once. The source was PBMCs, collected after 24 months of ibrutinib treatment. V gene TRBV6-5 combines with J gene TRBJ1-1; D may be TRBD1 (5 bases). The clonotype was recovered from a human donor with chronic lymphocytic leukemia. The CDR3 DNA sequence: TGTGCCAGCACCCCCAGGGCGGCAACTGAAGCTTTCTTT. It encodes CASTPRAATEAFF.